The next 7 T cell receptor beta chains were all read from a single sample in a study of blood T cell repertoires in COVID-19. This table comes from immunoSEQ multiplex PCR, and its TCRdb copy is limited to in-frame clones, with some not included. The profile shows around 170,000 clones, under 90% of them singletons. The sample was PBMCs or T cells enriched from blood (not recorded which). These receptor sequences come from a man aged 50 or older who had recovered from COVID-19.

This chain uses TRBV27 with TRBJ1-1, with unresolved D. This CDR3 has 14 residues. Germline V CDR1 and CDR2: MNHEY, SMNVEV (reference sequence). V gave up 3 bases and J gave up 1 base, with 9 bases separating them. The CDR3 sequence is CASSFGGSNTEAFF. DNA for the CDR3: TGTGCCAGCAGTTTTGGCGGGTCGAACACTGAAGCTTTCTTT.

V and J are TRBV7-9 and TRBJ1-1; D possibly corresponds to TRBD1 (5 bases). CDR3 length: 14 residues. CDR1 and CDR2 from the germline V gene are SEHNR and FQNEAQ (reference sequence). The ends were cut back, 6 bases at V and 5 bases at J, with 16 bases in the middle. For the CDR3, the DNA is TGTGCCAGCAGTCGCGACCGGGGGAGGACTGAAGCTTTCTTT. Translating it yields CASSRDRGRTEAFF. The full variable domain, completed using reference TRBV7-9 and TRBJ1-1, is DTGVSQNPRHKITKRGQNVTFRCDPISEHNRLYWYRQTLGQGPEFLTYFQNEAQLEKSRLLSDRFSAERPKGSFSTLEIQRTEQGDSAMYLCASSRDRGRTEAFFGQGTRLTVV.

The V gene is TRBV6-5, the J gene TRBJ1-5; no clear D. The V gene lost 10 bases and the J gene lost 4 bases, with 20 bases spanning the gap. CDR1 is MNHEY, CDR2 SVGAGI, per germline. The length of the CDR3 is 15 residues. The CDR3 is CAINPLRDSNQPQHF. Written as DNA, the CDR3 is TGTGCCATCAACCCCCTGCGGGATTCGAATCAGCCCCAGCATTTT.

This chain joins TRBV7-3 and TRBJ2-1, with 9 bases matching TRBD1. The CDR3 spans 15 residues. The junction had 8 bases not matched to a gene; V was cut back by 3 bases and J by 8 bases. Germline V gene sequence: CDR1 SGHTA, CDR2 FQGTGA. The CDR3 coding sequence is TGTGCCAGCAGCTTGGGGACAGGGCACGGGTATGAGCAGTTCTTC. Translating gives CASSLGTGHGYEQFF.

The V gene is TRBV30, the J gene TRBJ2-3; D is ambiguous. This CDR3 region has 11 residues. Germline CDR1 reads GTSNPN; CDR2 reads SVGIG (reference sequence). V lost 0 bases and J lost 4, with 2 bases in between. CDR3 nucleotides: TGTGCCTGGAGTGTCTCAGATACGCAGTATTTT. This translates into CAWSVSDTQYF.

J is TRBJ1-3 and V is TRBV5-1, with TRBD1 matching 7 bases. V gave up 4 bases and J gave up 0 bases; unmatched junction bases: 4. The CDR3 loop spans 15 amino acids. Germline-derived CDR1 and CDR2 are SGHRS and YFSETQ. The CDR3 DNA sequence: TGCGCCAGCAGCATCGGACAGGCCTCTGGAAACACCATATATTTT. Translation gives CASSIGQASGNTIYF.

The chain recombines TRBV10-3 with TRBJ1-5; D perhaps matches TRBD1 (5 bases). Trimming shortened V by 0 bases and J by 0 bases, and 9 bases separated the two germline ends. Germline CDR1 is ENHRY and CDR2 is SYGVKD. CDR3 length equals 16 residues. The CDR3 DNA reads TGTGCCATCAGTGAGTCTGGGCAGGGTAGCAATCAGCCCCAGCATTTT. Translation: CAISESGQGSNQPQHF.